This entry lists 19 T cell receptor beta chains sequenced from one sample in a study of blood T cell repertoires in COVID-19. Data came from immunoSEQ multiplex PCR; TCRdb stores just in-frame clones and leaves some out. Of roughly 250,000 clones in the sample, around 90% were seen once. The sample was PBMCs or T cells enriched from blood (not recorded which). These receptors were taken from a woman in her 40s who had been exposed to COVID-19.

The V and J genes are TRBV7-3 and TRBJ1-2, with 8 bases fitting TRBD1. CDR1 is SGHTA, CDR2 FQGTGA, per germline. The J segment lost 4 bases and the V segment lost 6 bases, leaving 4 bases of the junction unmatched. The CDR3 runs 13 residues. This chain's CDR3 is CASSYDRGYGYTF. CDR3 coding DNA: TGTGCCAGCAGTTACGACAGGGGCTATGGCTACACCTTC.

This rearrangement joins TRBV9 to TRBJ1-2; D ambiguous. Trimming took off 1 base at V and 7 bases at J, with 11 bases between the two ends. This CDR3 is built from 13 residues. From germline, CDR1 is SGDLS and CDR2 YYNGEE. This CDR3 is CASSVLSRGGYTF. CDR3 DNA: TGTGCCAGCAGCGTATTAAGTCGGGGTGGCTACACCTTC. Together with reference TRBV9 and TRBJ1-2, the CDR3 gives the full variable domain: DSGVTQTPKHLITATGQRVTLRCSPRSGDLSVYWYQQSLDQGLQFLIQYYNGEERAKGNILERFSAQQFPDLHSELNLSSLELGDSALYFCASSVLSRGGYTFGSGTRLTVV.

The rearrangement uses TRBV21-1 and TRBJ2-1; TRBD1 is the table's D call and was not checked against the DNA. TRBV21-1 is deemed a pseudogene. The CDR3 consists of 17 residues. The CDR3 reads CASSKYRDRKSGYEQFF. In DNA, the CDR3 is TGTGCCAGCAGTAAGTACCGGGACAGGAAGTCGGGGTATGAGCAGTTCTTC.

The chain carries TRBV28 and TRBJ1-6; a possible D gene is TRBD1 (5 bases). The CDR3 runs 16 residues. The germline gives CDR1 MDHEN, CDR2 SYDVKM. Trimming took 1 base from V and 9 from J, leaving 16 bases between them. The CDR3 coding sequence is TGTGCCAGCAGTTTATTTGTCTCCCCAGGGTCTTCACCCCTCCACTTT. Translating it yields CASSLFVSPGSSPLHF.

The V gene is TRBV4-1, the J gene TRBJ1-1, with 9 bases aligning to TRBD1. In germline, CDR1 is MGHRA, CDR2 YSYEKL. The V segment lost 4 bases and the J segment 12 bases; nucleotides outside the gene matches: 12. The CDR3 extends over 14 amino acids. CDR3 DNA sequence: TGCGCCAGCAGCCTCCGTGTCGGACAGGGGCAATCTTTCTTT. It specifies CASSLRVGQGQSFF.

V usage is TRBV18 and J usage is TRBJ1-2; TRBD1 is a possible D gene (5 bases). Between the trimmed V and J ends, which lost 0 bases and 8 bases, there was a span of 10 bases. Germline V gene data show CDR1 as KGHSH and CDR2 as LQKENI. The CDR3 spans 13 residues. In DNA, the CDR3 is TGTGCCAGCTCACCACCGTCGGGGGAGGGCTACACCTTC. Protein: CASSPPSGEGYTF.

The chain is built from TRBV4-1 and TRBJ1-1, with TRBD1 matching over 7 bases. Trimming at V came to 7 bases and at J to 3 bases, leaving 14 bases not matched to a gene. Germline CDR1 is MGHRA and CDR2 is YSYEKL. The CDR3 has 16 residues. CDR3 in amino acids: CASTPPDRRVDTEAFF. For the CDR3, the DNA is TGCGCCAGCACTCCACCGGACAGGAGGGTGGACACTGAAGCTTTCTTT.

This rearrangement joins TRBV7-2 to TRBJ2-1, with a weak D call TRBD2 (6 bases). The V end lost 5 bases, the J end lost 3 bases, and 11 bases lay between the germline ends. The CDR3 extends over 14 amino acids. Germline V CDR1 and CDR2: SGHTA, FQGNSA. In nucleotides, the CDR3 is TGTGCCAGCAGCCCGTCGACTAGCTACAATGAGCAGTTCTTC. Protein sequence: CASSPSTSYNEQFF.

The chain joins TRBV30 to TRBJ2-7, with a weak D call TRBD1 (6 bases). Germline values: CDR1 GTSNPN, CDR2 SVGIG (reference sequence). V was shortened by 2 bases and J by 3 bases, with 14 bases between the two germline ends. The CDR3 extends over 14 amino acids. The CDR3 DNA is TGTGCCTGGAGTAGAATAGGGGGTTACTACGAGCAGTACTTC. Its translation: CAWSRIGGYYEQYF.

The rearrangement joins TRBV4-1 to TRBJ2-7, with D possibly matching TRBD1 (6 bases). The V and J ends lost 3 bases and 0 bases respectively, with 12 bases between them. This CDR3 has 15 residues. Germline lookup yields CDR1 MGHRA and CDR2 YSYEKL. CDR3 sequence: CASSHQTGPSYEQYF. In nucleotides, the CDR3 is TGCGCCAGCAGCCACCAGACAGGCCCCTCCTACGAGCAGTACTTC.

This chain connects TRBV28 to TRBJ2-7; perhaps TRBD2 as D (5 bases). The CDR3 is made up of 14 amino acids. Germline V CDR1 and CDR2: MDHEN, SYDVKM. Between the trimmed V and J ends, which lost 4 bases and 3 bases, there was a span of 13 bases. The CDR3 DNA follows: TGTGCCAGCAGTTCTTATGGGGAGAGCTACGAGCAGTACTTC. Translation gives CASSSYGESYEQYF.

The CDR3 sequence is CAISESAGRQYF. The CDR3 DNA reads as TGTGCCATCAGTGAGTCGGCAGGGCGGCAGTACTTC. V and J are TRBV10-3 and TRBJ2-7, with D perhaps TRBD1 (5 bases). Germline V gene data show CDR1 as ENHRY and CDR2 as SYGVKD. V gave up 0 bases and J gave up 9 bases, with 9 bases separating them. The CDR3 extends over 12 amino acids.

The CDR3 DNA follows: TGTGCCAGCAGCGTAGAGCTAGGGGGAGTCGAGCAGTTCTTC. Amino acids: CASSVELGGVEQFF. This rearrangement joins TRBV7-9 to TRBJ2-1, with D possibly matching TRBD1 (6 bases). Germline CDR1 and CDR2: SEHNR and FQNEAQ (reference sequence). Trimming removed 5 bases at V and 10 bases at J, with 18 bases between. The CDR3 runs to 14 residues.

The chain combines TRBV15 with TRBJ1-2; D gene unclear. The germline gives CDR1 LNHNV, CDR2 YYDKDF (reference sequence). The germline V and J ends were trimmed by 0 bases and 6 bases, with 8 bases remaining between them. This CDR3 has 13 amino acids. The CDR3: CATSRDPKNGYTF. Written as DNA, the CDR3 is TGTGCCACCAGCAGAGACCCAAAAAATGGCTACACCTTC.

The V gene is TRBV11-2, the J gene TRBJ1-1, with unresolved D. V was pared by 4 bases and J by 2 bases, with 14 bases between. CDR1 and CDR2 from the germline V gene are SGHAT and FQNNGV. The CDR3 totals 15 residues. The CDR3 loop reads CASSSPGRGNTEAFF. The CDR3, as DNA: TGTGCCAGCAGCTCCCCTGGACGGGGTAACACTGAAGCTTTCTTT.

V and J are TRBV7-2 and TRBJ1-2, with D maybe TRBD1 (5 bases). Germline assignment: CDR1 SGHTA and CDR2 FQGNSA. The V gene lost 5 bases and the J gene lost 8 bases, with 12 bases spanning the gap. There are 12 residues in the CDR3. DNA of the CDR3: TGTGCCAGCAGCAGACAGCTGTGGGGCTACACCTTC. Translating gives CASSRQLWGYTF.

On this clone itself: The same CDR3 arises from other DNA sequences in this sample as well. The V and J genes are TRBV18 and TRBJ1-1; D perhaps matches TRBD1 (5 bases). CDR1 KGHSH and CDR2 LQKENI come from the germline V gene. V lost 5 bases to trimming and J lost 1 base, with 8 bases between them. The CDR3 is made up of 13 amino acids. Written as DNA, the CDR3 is TGTGCCAGCTCAACGGGGGGGAACACTGAAGCTTTCTTT. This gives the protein CASSTGGNTEAFF. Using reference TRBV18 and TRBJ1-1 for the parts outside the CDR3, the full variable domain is NAGVMQNPRHLVRRRGQEARLRCSPMKGHSHVYWYRQLPEEGLKFMVYLQKENIIDESGMPKERFSAEFPKEGPSILRIQQVVRGDSAAYFCASSTGGNTEAFFGQGTRLTVV.

CDR3 DNA sequence: TGTGCCAGCAGCCTTACTAGCGGTCTCCACAATGAGCAGTTCTTC. As protein: CASSLTSGLHNEQFF. The V and J genes are TRBV7-9 and TRBJ2-1, with TRBD2 identical over 8 bases. The CDR3 runs 15 residues. Trimming cost V 5 bases and J 5 bases; bases outside gene matches: 8. Germline V gene lookup returns CDR1 SEHNR and CDR2 FQNEAQ (reference sequence).

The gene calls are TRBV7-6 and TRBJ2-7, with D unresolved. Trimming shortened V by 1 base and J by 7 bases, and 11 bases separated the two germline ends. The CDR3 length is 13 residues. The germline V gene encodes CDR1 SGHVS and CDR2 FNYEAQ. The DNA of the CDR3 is TGTGCCAGCAGCTTAGAGTTCTCACTTGAGCAGTACTTC. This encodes CASSLEFSLEQYF.